The 32 T cell receptor beta chains below come from one sample, sequenced in a study of blood T cell repertoires in COVID-19. Data came from immunoSEQ multiplex PCR; TCRdb stores just in-frame clones and leaves some out. The sample lists hundreds of thousands of clones, 70% to 90% seen once, with 9.5% to 15% in the top ten. Sequencing input: peripheral blood. The receptors were gathered from a woman aged 18-30 years who had recovered from COVID-19.

The V gene is TRBV7-9, the J gene TRBJ2-7; TRBD2 is a possible D gene (5 bases). The CDR3 sequence is 14 residues long. Trimming pared 5 bases from V and 2 bases from J, leaving 13 bases between. The germline V gene encodes CDR1 SEHNR and CDR2 FQNEAQ (reference sequence). CDR3 in DNA: TGTGCCAGCAGCCCGACGGGGATGCCCTACGAGCAGTACTTC. This gives the protein CASSPTGMPYEQYF.

This clone was observed once. J is TRBJ2-7 and V is TRBV9; 13 positions agree with TRBD2. V was pared by 4 bases and J by 3 bases, with 4 bases of the junction left unmatched. This CDR3 contains 15 residues. CDR1 SGDLS and CDR2 YYNGEE come from the germline V gene. In DNA, the CDR3 is TGTGCCAGCAGCAGTACTAGCGGGAGGGACTACGAGCAGTACTTC. This translates into CASSSTSGRDYEQYF.

The chain links TRBV9 to TRBJ2-2, with TRBD2 matching over 10 bases. V was clipped by 3 bases and J by 7 bases; unmatched bases: 6. CDR3 length equals 15 residues. CDR1 and CDR2 (germline): SGDLS, YYNGEE. In nucleotides, the CDR3 is TGTGCCAGCAGCGGAACCGGGACTAGCGTCGGGGAGCTGTTTTTT. It is translated as CASSGTGTSVGELFF.

This clone was counted a single time. The V call is TRBV6-5, the J call TRBJ1-2; 9 bases match TRBD1. Germline V gene lookup returns CDR1 MNHEY and CDR2 SVGAGI. This CDR3 is built from 13 residues. With 9 bases clipped from V and 3 bases from J, the junction kept 5 bases outside the gene matches. CDR3 bases: TGTGCCAGTCACAGGGGGCAGGACTATGGCTACACCTTC. This sequence encodes CASHRGQDYGYTF.

In its sample, this clone was seen a few times. This sequence joins TRBV6-2 or TRBV6-3 and TRBJ1-2; D not resolved. With 5 bases removed from V and 5 bases from J, the gap between germline ends came to 12 bases. The germline V gene has CDR1 MNHEY and CDR2 SVGEGT. The CDR3 has 13 amino acids. The CDR3 protein is CASSPTPGYGYTF. Written as DNA, the CDR3 is TGTGCCAGCAGTCCAACCCCAGGATATGGCTACACCTTC.

This rearrangement joins TRBV4-3 to TRBJ2-1; D may be TRBD2 (6 bases). Trimming shortened V by 1 base and J by 7 bases, and 14 bases separated the two germline ends. The CDR3 length is 15 residues. The germline V gene has CDR1 LGHNA and CDR2 YSLEER. The CDR3 DNA reads TGCGCCAGCAGCCAAGTTGTTAGCGGTGGGAATGAGCAGTTCTTC. Its protein is CASSQVVSGGNEQFF.

A note on this clone: This clone may be a read error of a much larger clone one base away. This chain uses TRBV19 with TRBJ2-1, with TRBD2 identical over 7 bases. The trim removed 4 bases at V and 0 bases at J, leaving 0 bases unmatched. The CDR3 covers 14 residues. Germline CDR1 and CDR2: LNHDA and SQIVND (reference sequence). The DNA of the CDR3 is TGTGCCAGTAGTAGCGGGAGCTCCTACAATGAGCAGTTCTTC. Its translation: CASSSGSSYNEQFF.

The V gene is TRBV19, the J gene TRBJ2-3; 7 nucleotides align to TRBD2. Germline lookup yields CDR1 LNHDA and CDR2 SQIVND (reference sequence). The V gene end was trimmed by 3 bases and the J gene end by 4 bases; junction bases not matched to a gene: 7. The CDR3 covers 15 residues. The CDR3 here is CASSIGGGVADTQYF. The CDR3 coding sequence is TGTGCCAGTAGTATCGGTGGGGGGGTCGCAGATACGCAGTATTTT.

The V gene is TRBV2, the J gene TRBJ2-5; no firm D call. CDR1 is SNHLY, CDR2 FYNNEI, per germline. V was shortened by 3 bases and J by 5 bases, with 4 bases between the two germline ends. The CDR3 is 11 amino acids. CDR3 in DNA: TGTGCCAGCAGTGATTCGGAGACCCAGTACTTC. It yields the protein CASSDSETQYF.

The chain joins TRBV7-9 to TRBJ1-2; 9 bases align to TRBD1. CDR1 and CDR2 (germline): SEHNR, FQNEAQ (reference sequence). The CDR3 loop spans 15 amino acids. V shed 1 base, J shed 4 bases, and the junction held 4 bases outside the gene matches. The CDR3, as DNA: TGTGCCAGCAGCTTAGGACAGGGGGTGGGCTATGGCTACACCTTC. Its protein is CASSLGQGVGYGYTF. The full variable domain, in which reference TRBV7-9 and TRBJ1-2 provide the parts outside the CDR3, is DTGVSQNPRHKITKRGQNVTFRCDPISEHNRLYWYRQTLGQGPEFLTYFQNEAQLEKSRLLSDRFSAERPKGSFSTLEIQRTEQGDSAMYLCASSLGQGVGYGYTFGSGTRLTVV.

This chain joins TRBV7-2 and TRBJ2-3; maybe TRBD2 (6 bases). V was cut by 1 base and J by 2 bases, with 10 bases left in between. The CDR3 length is 15 residues. The V gene's germline CDR1 is SGHTA and CDR2 FQGNSA. DNA of the CDR3: TGTGCCAGCAGCTTAGATGCGGGATTCACAGATACGCAGTATTTT. This gives the protein CASSLDAGFTDTQYF. Filled out from reference TRBV7-2 and TRBJ2-3, the complete variable domain reads GAGVSQSPSNKVTEKGKDVELRCDPISGHTALYWYRQSLGQGLEFLIYFQGNSAPDKSGLPSDRFSAERTGGSVSTLTIQRTQQEDSAVYLCASSLDAGFTDTQYFGPGTRLTVL.

The gene calls are TRBV6-5 and TRBJ2-2; weak D call: TRBD1 (6 bases). The V gene lost 7 bases and the J gene lost 6 bases, with 15 bases spanning the gap. The CDR3 consists of 14 residues. Germline V gene data show CDR1 as MNHEY and CDR2 as SVGAGI. CDR3 DNA: TGTGCCAGCACTGGGGGCCAGGGTTCCGGGGAGCTGTTTTTT. Translated, it gives CASTGGQGSGELFF.

This clone was detected once. The rearrangement links TRBV30 to TRBJ2-7, with 11 bases lining up with TRBD1. V was pared by 5 bases and J by 6 bases, with 6 bases of the junction left unmatched. The CDR3 covers 13 residues. CDR1 and CDR2 from the germline V gene are GTSNPN and SVGIG (reference sequence). The CDR3 loop is CAWSRDRGGEQYF. DNA of the CDR3: TGTGCCTGGTCTAGGGACAGGGGGGGCGAGCAGTACTTC.

The chain links TRBV3-1 (or the pseudogene TRBV3-2) to TRBJ2-5, with 11 nucleotides matching TRBD1. The trim removed 10 bases at V and 5 bases at J, leaving 12 bases unmatched. From germline, CDR1 is LGHDT and CDR2 YNNKEL (reference sequence). CDR3 length: 15 amino acids. DNA of the CDR3: TGTGCCAACCTCTTCGGACAGGGGGCGAAGGAGACCCAGTACTTC. Translation gives CANLFGQGAKETQYF.

This chain connects TRBV29-1 to TRBJ1-1; D gene uncertain. The germline gives CDR1 SQVTM, CDR2 ANQGSEA. This CDR3 comprises 11 residues. With 8 bases removed from V and 1 base from J, the gap between germline ends came to 8 bases. CDR3 sequence (DNA): TGCAGCCCACACCAGAACACTGAAGCTTTCTTT. Translating it yields CSPHQNTEAFF.

This sequence joins TRBV10-1 and TRBJ1-5, with TRBD1 as a possible D gene (5 bases). Trimming left V 6 bases short and J 3 bases short, with 15 bases between. The CDR3 has 15 amino acids. Germline V CDR1 and CDR2: WNHNN, SYGVQD (reference sequence). The CDR3 bases are TGCGCCAGCAGACGAAGACAGAGAACCAATCAGCCCCAGCATTTT. As protein: CASRRRQRTNQPQHF.

V usage is TRBV7-2 and J usage is TRBJ2-5; D not resolved. The germline gives CDR1 SGHTA, CDR2 FQGNSA. The CDR3 sequence is 13 residues long. Deletions cut 2 bases from V and 4 bases from J, with 8 bases between. The CDR3 DNA follows: TGTGCCAGCAGCTTACCGAGTGGAGAGACCCAGTACTTC. As protein: CASSLPSGETQYF.

This chain links TRBV14 with TRBJ2-3, with D possibly matching TRBD2 (6 bases). The CDR3 runs to 15 residues. V was clipped by 8 bases and J by 5 bases, with 20 bases between them. Looked up from germline, CDR1 is SGHDN and CDR2 is FVKESK. CDR3 region: CASGTQAGWRDTQYF. Written as DNA, the CDR3 is TGTGCCAGCGGCACCCAAGCGGGCTGGAGAGATACGCAGTATTTT.

The chain has TRBV2 and TRBJ1-3; tentative D call: TRBD1 (5 bases). Trimming removed 5 bases from V and 0 bases from J, with 23 bases in between. The germline V gene has CDR1 SNHLY and CDR2 FYNNEI. The CDR3 has 19 residues. The CDR3 nucleotides are TGTGCCAGCAGTCGCTCCCGGACAAGCCGTTATGACTCTGGAAACACCATATATTTT. The encoded protein is CASSRSRTSRYDSGNTIYF.

The table lists this clone with a few counts. The rearrangement joins TRBV19 to TRBJ1-5; D is uncertain. This CDR3 is 15 amino acids long. Germline lookup yields CDR1 LNHDA and CDR2 SQIVND (reference sequence). Trimming took 3 bases from V and 6 from J, leaving 15 bases between them. DNA of the CDR3: TGTGCCAGTAGTATGGGGATGGTCGGGAGTCAGCCCCAGCATTTT. It yields the protein CASSMGMVGSQPQHF.

The rearrangement links TRBV27 to TRBJ2-7; 7 bases are shared with TRBD2. V was pared by 2 bases and J by 5 bases, with 3 bases of the junction left unmatched. Germline values: CDR1 MNHEY, CDR2 SMNVEV (reference sequence). CDR3 size: 13 residues. Here the CDR3 DNA reads TGTGCCAGCAGTTTAGGACTAGGAGACGAGCAGTACTTC. It yields the protein CASSLGLGDEQYF.

This clone has ten or more counts. The chain employs TRBV20-1 and TRBJ1-1, with TRBD1 identical over 7 bases. Germline-derived CDR1 and CDR2 are DFQATT and SNEGSKA (reference sequence). The ends lost 3 bases at V and 4 bases at J; junction bases unmatched: 5. The CDR3 is 13 amino acids. CDR3 in amino acids: CSASLDRVTEAFF. CDR3 in DNA: TGCAGTGCTAGTCTCGACAGGGTCACTGAAGCTTTCTTT.

CDR3 sequence: CATSRDQETGELFF. The CDR3 nucleotides read TGTGCCACCAGCAGAGATCAAGAGACCGGGGAGCTGTTTTTT. This rearrangement joins TRBV15 to TRBJ2-2; D remains ambiguous. The CDR3 runs to 14 residues. The germline V and J ends were trimmed by 0 bases and 5 bases, with 7 bases remaining between them. Germline CDR1 is LNHNV and CDR2 is YYDKDF (reference sequence).

The rearrangement uses TRBV11-3 and TRBJ1-1; D is undetermined. In germline, CDR1 is SGHNT, CDR2 YENEEA. The CDR3 covers 13 residues. Trimming cost V 3 bases and J 4 bases, with 9 bases left between them. CDR3 DNA: TGTGCCAGCAGCTTTAATTCGGGCACTGAAGCTTTCTTT. It is translated as CASSFNSGTEAFF.

This rearrangement joins TRBV10-1 to TRBJ2-3; no clear D gene. V was shortened by 3 bases and J by 4 bases, with 8 bases between the two germline ends. The germline CDR1 and CDR2 sequences are WNHNN and SYGVQD (reference sequence). The CDR3 loop spans 13 amino acids. This CDR3 is CASSENGPDTQYF. Written as DNA, the CDR3 is TGCGCCAGCAGTGAAAACGGTCCAGATACGCAGTATTTT.

This clone was recorded a few times. The J gene is TRBJ1-1, the V gene TRBV5-4, with a possible D match to TRBD1 (5 bases). Germline CDR1 reads SGHNT; CDR2 reads YYREEE (reference sequence). The CDR3 runs to 14 residues. Trimming removed 4 bases from V and 9 bases from J, with 19 bases in between. CDR3 in DNA: TGTGCCAGCAGCCTAAGGACGGCGGAGGGGAAAGCTTTCTTT. Its protein product is CASSLRTAEGKAFF.

There are a few counts of this clone. V is TRBV6-1 and J is TRBJ1-3, with D uncertain. The ends were cut back, 4 bases at V and 3 bases at J, with 22 bases in the middle. Germline CDR1 and CDR2: MNHNS and SASEGT. CDR3 length equals 18 residues. Here the CDR3 DNA reads TGTGCCAGCAGTGGTTCGAGGTCCCCAAGGCGCTTTGGAAACACCATATATTTT. It yields the protein CASSGSRSPRRFGNTIYF.

The genes are TRBV6-2 or TRBV6-3 and TRBJ2-2; 7 positions match TRBD2. The CDR3 extends over 16 amino acids. CDR1 and CDR2 from the germline V gene are MNHEY and SVGEGT. The V and J ends lost 6 bases and 4 bases, in that order; junction bases with no gene match: 11. The CDR3 sequence is CASSPLAREFTGELFF. The CDR3 DNA is TGTGCCAGCAGCCCTCTAGCGCGGGAGTTCACCGGGGAGCTGTTTTTT.

This sequence joins TRBV5-1 and TRBJ2-7; 8 bases agree with TRBD2. V was clipped by 2 bases and J by 3 bases; unmatched bases: 4. Per the germline V gene, CDR1 is SGHRS and CDR2 is YFSETQ. This CDR3 has 14 amino acids. CDR3 in DNA: TGCGCCAGCAGCTTTACTAGCGGACACTACGAGCAGTACTTC. Translated: CASSFTSGHYEQYF.

The V gene is TRBV19, the J gene TRBJ2-3, with a possible D match to TRBD1 (5 bases). With 5 bases removed from V and 4 bases from J, the gap between germline ends came to 10 bases. The CDR3 is made up of 13 amino acids. Germline V gene lookup returns CDR1 LNHDA and CDR2 SQIVND (reference sequence). CDR3: CASSGARADTQYF. CDR3 nucleotide sequence: TGTGCCAGTAGTGGGGCGCGAGCAGATACGCAGTATTTT.

J is TRBJ2-3 and V is TRBV19; 11 nucleotides match TRBD2. With 7 bases clipped from V and 7 bases from J, the junction kept 10 bases outside the gene matches. Germline CDR1 LNHDA, CDR2 SQIVND (reference sequence). CDR3 length equals 15 residues. DNA for the CDR3: TGTGCCAGTACCGCTCTAGCGGGAGGTATGAATACGCAGTATTTT. It is translated as CASTALAGGMNTQYF.

This sequence joins TRBV7-2 and TRBJ2-2, with D possibly matching TRBD1 (6 bases). CDR1 is SGHTA, CDR2 FQGNSA, per germline. CDR3 length equals 15 residues. The V end was cut by 0 bases, the J end by 4 bases, with 9 bases between. CDR3 region: CASSLAGAGTGELFF. In DNA form, the CDR3 reads TGTGCCAGCAGCTTAGCGGGGGCGGGCACCGGGGAGCTGTTTTTT. The whole variable domain, filled in from reference TRBV7-2 and TRBJ2-2, reads GAGVSQSPSNKVTEKGKDVELRCDPISGHTALYWYRQSLGQGLEFLIYFQGNSAPDKSGLPSDRFSAERTGGSVSTLTIQRTQQEDSAVYLCASSLAGAGTGELFFGEGSRLTVL.